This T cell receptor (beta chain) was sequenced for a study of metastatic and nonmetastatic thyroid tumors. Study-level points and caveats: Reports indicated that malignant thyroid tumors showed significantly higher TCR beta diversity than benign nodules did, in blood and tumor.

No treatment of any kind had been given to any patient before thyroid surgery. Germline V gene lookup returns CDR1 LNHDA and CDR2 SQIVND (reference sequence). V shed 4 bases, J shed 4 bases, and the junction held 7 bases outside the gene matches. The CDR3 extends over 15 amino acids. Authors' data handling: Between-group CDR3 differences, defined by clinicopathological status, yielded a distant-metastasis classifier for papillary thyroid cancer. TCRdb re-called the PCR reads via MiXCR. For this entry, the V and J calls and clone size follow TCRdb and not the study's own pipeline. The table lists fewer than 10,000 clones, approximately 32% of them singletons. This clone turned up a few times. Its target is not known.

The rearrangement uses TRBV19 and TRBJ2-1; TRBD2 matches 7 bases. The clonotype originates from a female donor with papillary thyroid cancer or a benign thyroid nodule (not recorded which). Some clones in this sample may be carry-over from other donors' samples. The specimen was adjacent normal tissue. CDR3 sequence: CASSSYTSEYNEQFF. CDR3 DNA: TGTGCCAGTAGTAGTTACACTAGCGAGTACAATGAGCAGTTCTTC.